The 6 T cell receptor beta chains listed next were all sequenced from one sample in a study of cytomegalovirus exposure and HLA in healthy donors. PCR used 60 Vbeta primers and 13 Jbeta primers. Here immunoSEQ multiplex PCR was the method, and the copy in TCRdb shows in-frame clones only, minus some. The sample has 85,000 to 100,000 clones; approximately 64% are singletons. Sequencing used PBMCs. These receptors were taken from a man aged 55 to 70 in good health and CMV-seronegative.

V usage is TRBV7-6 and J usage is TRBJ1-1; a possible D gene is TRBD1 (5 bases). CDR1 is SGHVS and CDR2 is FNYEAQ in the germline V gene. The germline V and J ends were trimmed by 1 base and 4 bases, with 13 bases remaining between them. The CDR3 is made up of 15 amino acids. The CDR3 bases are TGTGCCAGCAGCTTAGAAGGGGCCTCCGGCACTGAAGCTTTCTTT. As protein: CASSLEGASGTEAFF.

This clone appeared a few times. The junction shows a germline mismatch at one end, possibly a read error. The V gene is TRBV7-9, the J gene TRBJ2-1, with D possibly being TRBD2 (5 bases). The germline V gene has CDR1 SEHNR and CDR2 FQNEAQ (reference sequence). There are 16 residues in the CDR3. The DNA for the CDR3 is TGTTCCAGCAGCTTACCCTACGGAGGACCTAAGAGTGAGCAGTTCTTC. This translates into CSSSLPYGGPKSEQFF.

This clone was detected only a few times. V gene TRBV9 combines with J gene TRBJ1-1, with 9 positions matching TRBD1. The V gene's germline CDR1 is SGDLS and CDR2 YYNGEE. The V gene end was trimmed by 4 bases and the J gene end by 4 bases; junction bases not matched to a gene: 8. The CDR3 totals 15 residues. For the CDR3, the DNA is TGTGCCAGCAGCCGGGACAGGGCTTTTACCACTGAAGCTTTCTTT. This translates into CASSRDRAFTTEAFF.

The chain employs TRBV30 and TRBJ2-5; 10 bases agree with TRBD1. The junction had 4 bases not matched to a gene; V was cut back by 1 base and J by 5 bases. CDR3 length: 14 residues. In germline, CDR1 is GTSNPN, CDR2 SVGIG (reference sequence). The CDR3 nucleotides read TGTGCCTGGAGTGGGGGACAGGGGCGGGAGACCCAGTACTTC. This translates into CAWSGGQGRETQYF.

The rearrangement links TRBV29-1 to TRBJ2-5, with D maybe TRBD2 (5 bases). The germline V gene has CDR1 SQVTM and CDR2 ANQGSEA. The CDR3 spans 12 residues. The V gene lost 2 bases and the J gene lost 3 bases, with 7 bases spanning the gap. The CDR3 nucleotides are TGCAGCGTTGAACAGACTAAAGAGACCCAGTACTTC. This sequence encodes CSVEQTKETQYF. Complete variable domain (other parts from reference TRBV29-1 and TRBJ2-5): SAVISQKPSRDICQRGTSLTIQCQVDSQVTMMFWYRQQPGQSLTLIATANQGSEATYESGFVIDKFPISRPNLTFSTLTVSNMSPEDSSIYLCSVEQTKETQYFGPGTRLLVL.

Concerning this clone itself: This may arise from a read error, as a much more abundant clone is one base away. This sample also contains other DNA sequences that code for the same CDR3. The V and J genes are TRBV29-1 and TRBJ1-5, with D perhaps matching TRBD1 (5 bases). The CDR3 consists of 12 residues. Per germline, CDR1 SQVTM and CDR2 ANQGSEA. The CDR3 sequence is CSVGSGDQPQHF. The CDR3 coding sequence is TGCAGCGTTGGATCGGGGGATCAGCCCCAGCACTTT.